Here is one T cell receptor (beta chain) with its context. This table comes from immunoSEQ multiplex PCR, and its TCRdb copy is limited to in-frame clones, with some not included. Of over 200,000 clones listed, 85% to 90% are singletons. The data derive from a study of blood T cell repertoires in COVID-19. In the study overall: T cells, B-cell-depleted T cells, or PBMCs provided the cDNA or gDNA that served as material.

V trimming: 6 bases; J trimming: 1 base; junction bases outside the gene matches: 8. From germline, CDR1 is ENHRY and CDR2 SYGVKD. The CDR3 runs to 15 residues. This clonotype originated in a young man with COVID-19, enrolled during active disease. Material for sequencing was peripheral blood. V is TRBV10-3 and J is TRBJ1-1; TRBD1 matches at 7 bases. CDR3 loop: CAIRLRTGENTEAFF. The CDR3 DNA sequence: TGTGCCATCAGGCTTAGGACAGGAGAGAACACTGAAGCTTTCTTT.